This T cell receptor (beta chain) was captured by sequencing in a study of cytomegalovirus exposure and HLA in healthy donors. J lost 6 bases, V lost 5 bases, and 10 bases had no gene match. The CDR3 extends over 16 amino acids. Germline CDR1 is SEHNR and CDR2 is FQNEAQ (reference sequence). The primer mix had 60 Vbeta and 13 Jbeta primers. Profiling relied on immunoSEQ multiplex PCR, and the TCRdb table lists in-frame clones only, not all of them. This table holds about 190,000 clones, 75% to 90% found once. The V gene is TRBV7-9, the J gene TRBJ1-6; TRBD1 matches 7 bases. Input material: PBMCs. The origin of this receptor is a woman in her fifties or sixties in good health and CMV-seropositive. As DNA, the CDR3 is TGTGCCAGCAGCCCCGGGACAGCTCTAGTTAATTCACCCCTCCACTTT. It translates to CASSPGTALVNSPLHF.